The source of this TCR beta chain is a study of T cell responses to AZD1222 COVID-19 vaccine. Study findings and constraints: Regions 160-218 and 743-854 dominated among vaccine-associated CD4 TCRs spanning spike.

Regarding this clone: Its antigen is undetermined.

The data were produced by immunoSEQ multiplex PCR, yet TCRdb's version contains in-frame clones alone and is incomplete. The sample lists under 170,000 clones; under 95% were seen once. This clonotype originated in an adult who received the AZD1222 COVID-19 vaccine. The sequencing here drew on peripheral blood, taken 28 days after the second AZD1222 dose.

CDR3 protein: CASTRVGGSETQYF. The CDR3 DNA reads as TGTGCCAGCACCAGAGTCGGAGGGTCAGAGACCCAGTACTTC. This chain links TRBV2 with TRBJ2-5, with D perhaps matching TRBD2 (6 bases). Per germline, CDR1 SNHLY and CDR2 FYNNEI. The CDR3 runs 14 residues. Deletions cut 7 bases from V and 4 bases from J, with 16 bases between.